This T cell receptor (beta chain) was obtained from a study of vaccination and CD4 T cells after COVID-19. Across the whole study: Sampling post-COVID took place a median around 100 days after diagnosis (range 35 to 161). Study-level points and caveats: Median counts of SARS-CoV-2-reactive clonotypes increased from around 21 to 38; this difference was not significant.

The V end was cut by 3 bases, the J end by 3 bases, with 14 bases between. The germline V gene has CDR1 DFQATT and CDR2 SNEGSKA (reference sequence). The CDR3 is 14 residues long. This clonotype has just a few counts. Its antigen is as yet unknown. Sequencing of DNA taken from cultured CD4+ T cells relied on the Oncomine TCR Beta short-read assay. TCRdb passed the PCR reads through MiXCR, listing each CDR3 protein once. The table has 7,000 to 9,000 distinct CDR3 sequences, 43% seen once. Treatment meaning: approximately 10-day PBMC culture with coronavirus spike peptide pools or control peptides (ViraFEST assay). CD4+ T-cell collection from the unexposed donor predated the COVID-19 pandemic (2011-2018). After expanding antigen-specific T cells with peptide pools, ViraFEST sequenced their TCRs.

This TCR was sampled from a human donor in good health. The V and J genes are TRBV20-1 and TRBJ1-1; D remains unclear. The source material was CD4+ T cells from blood, cultured in vitro. CDR3 amino acids: CSASGPPRDTEAFF. The DNA of the CDR3 is TGCAGTGCTAGTGGCCCCCCTCGGGACACTGAAGCTTTCTTT.